The clone carrying this T cell receptor (beta chain) appeared a few times. Its antigen is unknown. The data originate from a study of post-analysis software for immune sequencing data. TCR beta cDNA libraries included unique molecular identifiers. TCRdb re-called the PCR reads with MiXCR, one entry per CDR3 protein. Among 380,000 or so distinct CDR3 sequences listed, around 37% were seen once. Study results and limitations: Significantly decreased normalized Chao1 diversity was recorded for multiple sclerosis patients relative to controls. Among roughly five TRBV segments more frequent in patients than controls were TRBV5-6, TRBV5-1 and TRBV20-1.

The germline gives CDR1 SGHRS, CDR2 YFSETQ. Trimming stripped 0 bases from V and 3 bases from J, with 18 bases between. The CDR3 is 17 amino acids. Material: blood. The origin of this receptor is a girl between 10 and 17 years old with multiple sclerosis. This rearrangement joins TRBV5-1 to TRBJ1-1; no reliable D call. Here the CDR3 DNA reads TGCGCCAGCAGCTTGGCCACTTGGTTTGGGAGGGACACTGAAGCTTTCTTT. It codes for CASSLATWFGRDTEAFF.